The next 10 T cell receptor beta chains were all read from a single sample in a study of response to subunit inactivated influenza vaccine. TCRdb re-called the RT-PCR reads through MiXCR, storing one row per CDR3 protein. The sample lists 540,000 or so distinct CDR3 sequences, over 10% seen once, with about an eighth in the top ten. Source: PBMCs from blood, taken 35 to 45 days after vaccination. The source of these receptors is a man between 45 and 60 years old who received an inactivated influenza vaccine.

CDR3 sequence: CATSRQGDTGTQYF. CDR3 nucleotide sequence: TGTGCCACCAGCAGACAGGGGGATACGGGGACCCAGTACTTC. This chain joins TRBV15 and TRBJ2-5; TRBD1 matches at 7 bases. The J segment lost 7 bases and the V segment lost 2 bases, leaving 7 bases of the junction unmatched. The CDR3 sequence is 14 residues long. CDR1 LNHNV and CDR2 YYDKDF come from the germline V gene (reference sequence).

The chain has TRBV4-3 and TRBJ2-1; no clear D. The germline V gene encodes CDR1 LGHNA and CDR2 YSLEER. Trimming took 0 bases from V and 9 from J, leaving 12 bases between them. The CDR3 is 14 amino acids. The CDR3 reads CASSQDPVFSEQFF. The DNA for the CDR3 is TGCGCCAGCAGCCAAGATCCTGTTTTCAGTGAGCAGTTCTTC.

A few counts support this clonotype. The rearrangement links TRBV7-9 to TRBJ2-2; no reliable D call. Trimming left V 3 bases short and J 2 bases short, with 7 bases between. In germline, CDR1 is SEHNR, CDR2 FQNEAQ (reference sequence). This CDR3 region has 14 residues. The CDR3 region is CASSFVSNTGELFF. CDR3 DNA sequence: TGTGCCAGCAGCTTTGTATCTAACACCGGGGAGCTGTTTTTT. The variable domain in full, with the rest retrieved from reference TRBV7-9 and TRBJ2-2, is DTGVSQNPRHKITKRGQNVTFRCDPISEHNRLYWYRQTLGQGPEFLTYFQNEAQLEKSRLLSDRFSAERPKGSFSTLEIQRTEQGDSAMYLCASSFVSNTGELFFGEGSRLTVL.

This clonotype was detected many times. The chain has TRBV5-1 and TRBJ2-1; D possibly uses TRBD1 or TRBD2 (5 bases each). V shed 4 bases and J shed 5 bases, with 13 bases lying between them. The CDR3 is 14 residues long. Germline CDR1 is SGHRS and CDR2 is YFSETQ. The CDR3 region is CASSLGTAHNEQFF. In nucleotides, the CDR3 is TGCGCCAGCAGCCTAGGGACGGCTCACAATGAGCAGTTCTTC.

This clonotype was counted between two and nine times. The V call is TRBV7-9, the J call TRBJ1-4, with D unclear. V dropped 5 bases and J dropped 7 bases, with 14 bases sitting between them. The CDR3 runs to 14 residues. In germline, CDR1 is SEHNR, CDR2 FQNEAQ (reference sequence). Written as DNA, the CDR3 is TGTGCCAGCAGCAGCTCCGGGAGCAGTGAAAAACTGTTTTTT. This sequence encodes CASSSSGSSEKLFF.

This clonotype was seen only a few times. The rearrangement links TRBV27 to TRBJ1-2, with 7 bases identical to TRBD1. The CDR3 sequence is 16 residues long. Trimming cost V 6 bases and J 0 bases; bases outside gene matches: 10. Germline loops: CDR1 MNHEY, CDR2 SMNVEV (reference sequence). DNA of the CDR3: TGTGCCAGCAGGGCCAATTGGGACAGCGCTAACTATGGCTACACCTTC. Translation gives CASRANWDSANYGYTF.

There are a few counts of this clonotype. The J gene is TRBJ1-1, the V gene TRBV5-1; D not certain. This CDR3 region has 15 residues. Per germline, CDR1 SGHRS and CDR2 YFSETQ. V was trimmed by 1 base and J by 1 base, leaving 11 bases between them. The CDR3 DNA reads as TGCGCCAGCAGCTTGTCTCTGGGAGGGAACACTGAAGCTTTCTTT. This translates into CASSLSLGGNTEAFF.

A few counts support this clonotype. This chain uses TRBV2 with TRBJ1-1; 8 bases are a match to TRBD1. With 6 bases clipped from V and 1 base from J, the junction kept 4 bases outside the gene matches. This CDR3 has 14 residues. Germline CDR1 SNHLY, CDR2 FYNNEI. The CDR3 loop is CASRATGGNTEAFF. The CDR3 DNA sequence: TGTGCCAGCAGGGCAACAGGGGGGAACACTGAAGCTTTCTTT.

The genes are TRBV28 and TRBJ1-1; the D gene is possibly TRBD1 (6 bases). Per the germline V gene, CDR1 is MDHEN and CDR2 is SYDVKM. Trimming shortened V by 10 bases and J by 4 bases, and 16 bases separated the two germline ends. The CDR3 has 13 residues. This CDR3 reads CATSVRGSTEAFF. The CDR3 DNA is TGTGCCACCTCTGTGAGGGGGAGCACTGAAGCTTTCTTT.

Only a few counts were recorded for this clonotype. The V and J genes are TRBV7-8 and TRBJ2-2, with 9 bases lining up with TRBD2. The junction had 4 bases not matched to a gene; V was cut back by 3 bases and J by 5 bases. CDR1 and CDR2 (germline): SGHVS, FQNEAQ. This CDR3 is 15 amino acids long. The CDR3 sequence: CASSFGLAYTGELFF. The DNA of the CDR3 is TGTGCCAGCAGCTTTGGACTAGCGTATACCGGGGAGCTGTTTTTT.